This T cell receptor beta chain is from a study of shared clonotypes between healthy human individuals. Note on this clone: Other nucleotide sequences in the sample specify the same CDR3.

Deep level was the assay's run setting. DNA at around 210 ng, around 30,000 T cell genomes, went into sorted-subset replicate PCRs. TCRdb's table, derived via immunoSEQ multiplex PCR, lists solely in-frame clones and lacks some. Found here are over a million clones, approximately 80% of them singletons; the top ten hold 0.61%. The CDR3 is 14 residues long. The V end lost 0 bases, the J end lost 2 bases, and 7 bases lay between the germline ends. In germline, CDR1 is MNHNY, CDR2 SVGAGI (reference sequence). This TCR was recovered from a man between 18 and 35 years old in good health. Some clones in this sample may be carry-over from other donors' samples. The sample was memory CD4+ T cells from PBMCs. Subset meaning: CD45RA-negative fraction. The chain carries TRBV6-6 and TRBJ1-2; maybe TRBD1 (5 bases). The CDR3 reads CASSYSKGNYGYTF. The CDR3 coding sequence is TGTGCCAGCAGTTACTCTAAGGGGAACTATGGCTACACCTTC.